This TCR beta chain was sequenced in a study of OX40 agonist ivuxolimab in advanced cancers. This clone was found a few times. The V and J ends lost 7 bases and 3 bases respectively, with 13 bases between them. This CDR3 comprises 14 residues. The germline gives CDR1 MDHEN, CDR2 SYDVKM. Assay: immunoSEQ multiplex PCR; the TCRdb copy retains only in-frame clones and omits some. The repertoire includes about 69,000 clones, roughly 87% of them detected once, and about 2.7% sits in the top ten. The chain combines TRBV28 with TRBJ1-5; possible D gene TRBD1, 6 bases. Sequencing used CD4+ or CD8+ T cells sorted from blood, obtained in a trial of the OX40 agonist ivuxolimab. The source is an adult with an advanced solid tumor such as melanoma, head and neck, liver or kidney cancer. This CDR3 reads CASTRGGYNQPQHF. The CDR3 bases are TGTGCCAGCACCCGAGGGGGGTACAATCAGCCCCAGCATTTT.